A selection of T cell receptor beta chains follows, all from one sample in a study of shared clonotypes between healthy human individuals. Measured with immunoSEQ multiplex PCR; TCRdb has only the in-frame clones, and not every one. The sample contains some 2,000,000 clones, approximately 94% of which appear only once. The sequenced sample was naive CD8+ T cells sorted from blood. The receptors derive from a man aged 18 to 29 in good health. The conserved cysteine and the conserved F or W are not part of the CDR3 here. Fields, in order: J gene, V gene, CDR3 protein.

TRBJ1-2 TRBV4-1 ASSQPGQGAAIGYT
TRBJ2-5 TRBV6-5 ASSSVGGLQETQY
TRBJ1-1 TRBV28 ASSLFLQNTEAF
TRBJ2-2 TRBV11-2 ASSLTSGNTGELF
TRBJ2-7 TRBV13 ASSQGTGSYEQY
TRBJ2-7 TRBV6-6 ASSYGGAPYEQY
TRBJ1-1 TRBV9 ASSVGGQTEAF
TRBJ1-2 TRBV6-5 ASSPGTDYGYT
TRBJ2-7 TRBV11-2 ASSEGLLYEQY
TRBJ2-7 TRBV28 ASVPPGWSSYEQY
TRBJ2-7 TRBV4-3 ASSQFLGLEVDEQY
TRBJ2-5 TRBV5-4 ASSDGTWETQY
TRBJ2-7 TRBV5-3 ARSLIGGVEYEQY
TRBJ1-1 TRBV2 ASSGSRDTEAF
TRBJ2-1 TRBV6-1 ASSEGAGYEQF
TRBJ2-1 TRBV11-3 ASSGQTIEQF
TRBJ1-2 TRBV18 ASFSPYSPLGQANYGYT
TRBJ2-1 TRBV7-9 ASSLPRGVSYNEQF
TRBJ1-5 TRBV12-5 ASGLGQEGDQPQH
TRBJ2-7 TRBV4-1 ASSQEPGTGWYEQY
TRBJ2-7 TRBV6-6 ASSLDGQTSYEQY
TRBJ2-2 TRBV6-6 ASRGDGELF
TRBJ2-3 TRBV5-6 ASSLGSVLTDTQY
TRBJ1-1 TRBV6-5 ASLEAGNTEAF
TRBJ2-5 TRBV29-1 SVEGTSGGEETQY
TRBJ1-5 TRBV7-2 ASSPGWDQPQH
TRBJ2-7 TRBV5-1 ASSLNRAHEQY
TRBJ1-5 TRBV27 ASSLNNRATNQPQH
TRBJ2-3 TRBV27 ASSLREADTQY
TRBJ1-6 TRBV5-6 ASSLEAGNSPLH
TRBJ1-5 TRBV10-3 AISESTLAQPQH
TRBJ2-7 TRBV15 ATGEDSSYEQY
TRBJ2-3 TRBV5-6 ASSSAMTSGGVKDTQY
TRBJ2-7 TRBV11-2 ASSSGLAGIYEQY
TRBJ2-5 TRBV27 ASSLGIGAGETQY
TRBJ1-1 TRBV19 ASSHWGAQNTEAF
TRBJ2-1 TRBV2 ASRWLAGGDNEQF
TRBJ2-7 TRBV10-3 AISEEISYEQY
TRBJ1-2 TRBV5-6 ASSSSDYGYT
TRBJ2-7 TRBV11-2 ASSLSVRETHEQY
TRBJ2-5 TRBV6-6 ASSYSIAGETQY
TRBJ2-5 TRBV11-2 ASSLWERQETQY
TRBJ2-3 TRBV2 ASSEYRGPDTQY
TRBJ1-3 TRBV9 ASSVVGGTGNTIY
TRBJ2-1 TRBV10-3 AVLGAKNEQF
TRBJ2-1 TRBV27 ASSPTSGAYNEQF
TRBJ2-1 TRBV6-5 ASSSPPEQEF
TRBJ2-7 TRBV7-9 ASSVEDRSYEQY
TRBJ2-5 TRBV29-1 SVIWETQY
TRBJ2-7 TRBV2 ASSDDRGSYEQY
TRBJ2-3 TRBV27 ASSLQFFQADTQY